What follows are 21 T cell receptor beta chains derived from one specimen sequenced in a study of regulatory dendritic cells for organ transplantation. Sequencing was performed with immunoSEQ multiplex PCR; in TCRdb, only in-frame clones are kept and a portion is missing. The table shows about 30,000 clones, with 75% to 80% occurring only once. The sample consisted of memory CD4+ T cells from blood. Subset reported: CD45RO+ memory T cells. Receptor source: a human donor in good health.

The CDR3 coding sequence is TGTGCCAGCCGTCGGCGGTCAGGAACTGGGAACACTGAAGCTTTCTTT. It encodes CASRRRSGTGNTEAFF. This chain uses TRBV5-6 with TRBJ1-1, with D hard to call. The CDR3 covers 16 residues. V shed 7 bases and J shed 1 base, with 20 bases lying between them. The germline V gene encodes CDR1 SGHDT and CDR2 YYEEEE.

Remarks on this clone: A read error is likely, as this CDR3 ends without the conserved phenylalanine or tryptophan. No DNA is shown, since the ends of the CDR3 on it are uncertain; the CDR3 is the one TCRdb lists. The V call is TRBV7-9, the J call TRBJ1-2; TRBD1 is taken as the D call from the table, unchecked against the DNA. The CDR3 contains 10 residues when both ends are counted. CDR1 is SEHNR and CDR2 is FQNEAQ in the germline V gene (reference sequence). This CDR3 is CASSTGQTPV.

This clone occurred once. V is TRBV29-1 and J is TRBJ2-1; TRBD1 or TRBD2 may be the D gene (6 bases each). Germline V CDR1 and CDR2: SQVTM, ANQGSEA. Trimming removed 6 bases from V and 1 base from J, with 10 bases in between. This CDR3 has 13 amino acids. CDR3 amino acids: CSVRGVSYNEQFF. For the CDR3, the DNA is TGCAGCGTAAGGGGGGTTTCCTACAATGAGCAGTTCTTC.

The chain combines TRBV6-5 with TRBJ2-3, with D possibly TRBD2 on 5 matching bases. The length of the CDR3 is 15 residues. Trimming took 0 bases from V and 5 from J, leaving 12 bases between them. Germline V gene lookup returns CDR1 MNHEY and CDR2 SVGAGI. The CDR3: CASSYSRGRVDTQYF. The CDR3 DNA reads TGTGCCAGCAGTTACTCGAGAGGGCGGGTAGATACGCAGTATTTT.

J is TRBJ2-2 and V is TRBV18; D uncertain. Looked up from germline, CDR1 is KGHSH and CDR2 is LQKENI. V lost 8 bases and J 6 bases, leaving 7 bases between the germline ends. The CDR3 extends over 11 amino acids. This CDR3 reads CASQDSGELFF. DNA of the CDR3: TGTGCCAGCCAGGATTCCGGGGAGCTGTTTTTT.

Turning to this clone: Within the sample, other DNA sequences also encode this same CDR3. The rearrangement links TRBV20-1 to TRBJ2-5, with a tentative D call TRBD1 (5 bases). The CDR3 is 11 residues long. Germline-derived CDR1 and CDR2 are DFQATT and SNEGSKA (reference sequence). Trimming left V 5 bases short and J 5 bases short, with 9 bases between. Here the CDR3 DNA reads TGCAGTGCTTGGACAACGGAGACCCAGTACTTC. Translating gives CSAWTTETQYF.

The genes are TRBV2 and TRBJ1-5; D not certain. Germline V CDR1 and CDR2: SNHLY, FYNNEI. Trimming took off 6 bases at V and 4 bases at J, with 13 bases between the two ends. The CDR3 loop spans 14 amino acids. CDR3 loop: CASRADGRNQPQHF. CDR3 DNA sequence: TGTGCCAGCAGGGCGGACGGACGGAATCAGCCCCAGCATTTT.

This rearrangement joins TRBV29-1 to TRBJ1-5; D is perhaps TRBD1 (6 bases). Deletions cut 4 bases from V and 4 bases from J, with 14 bases between. Germline V CDR1 and CDR2: SQVTM, ANQGSEA. CDR3 size: 14 residues. CDR3 nucleotides: TGCAGCGTTGTCTCAGGGGATGGTAATCAGCCCCAGCATTTT. This encodes CSVVSGDGNQPQHF.

This clone appeared a few times. The chain has TRBV7-2 and TRBJ2-3, with 9 bases identical to TRBD2. The CDR3 totals 15 residues. Germline trimming cut 5 bases from V and 2 bases from J; bases unmatched to any gene: 5. In germline, CDR1 is SGHTA, CDR2 FQGNSA. The CDR3 DNA follows: TGTGCCAGCAGCCAACTAGCGGGCTTCACAGATACGCAGTATTTT. Encoded protein: CASSQLAGFTDTQYF.

CDR3 protein: CASSLAAGVPDTQYF. CDR3 nucleotide sequence: TGTGCCAGCAGCTTAGCAGCGGGAGTCCCAGATACGCAGTATTTT. V and J are TRBV11-2 and TRBJ2-3, with 8 bases that match TRBD2. After removal of 1 base from V and 4 bases from J, the junction contained 4 bases not matched to a gene. There are 15 residues in the CDR3. Looked up from germline, CDR1 is SGHAT and CDR2 is FQNNGV.

The V and J genes are TRBV7-2 and TRBJ1-6; TRBD1 matches at 10 bases. The CDR3 has 16 amino acids. Unmatched junction bases numbered 6, after V lost 5 bases and J lost 5 bases. Germline values: CDR1 SGHTA, CDR2 FQGNSA. The CDR3 loop is CASSPTGGRDNSPLHF. The CDR3 DNA sequence: TGTGCCAGCAGCCCGACAGGGGGCAGAGATAATTCACCCCTCCACTTT.

J is TRBJ2-4 and V is TRBV9; D perhaps matches TRBD1 (6 bases). Per germline, CDR1 SGDLS and CDR2 YYNGEE. There are 15 residues in the CDR3. Trimming took off 7 bases at V and 1 base at J, with 15 bases between the two ends. The CDR3 DNA reads TGTGCCAGCTCCCATCTGGGGGCCGCCAAAAACATTCAGTACTTC. Translation gives CASSHLGAAKNIQYF.

The chain is built from TRBV21-1 and TRBJ2-7; the table's D call of TRBD2 was not tested on the DNA. TRBV21-1 is a documented pseudogene. The CDR3 is 18 amino acids. CDR3 in DNA: TGTGCCAGCAGCAAGGGACTAGCGGGAGTTATTAGCCCCTACGAGCAGTACTTC. Translating gives CASSKGLAGVISPYEQYF.

V gene TRBV18 combines with J gene TRBJ2-5; D is ambiguous. Germline V gene data show CDR1 as KGHSH and CDR2 as LQKENI. The CDR3 spans 15 residues. V lost 3 bases to trimming and J lost 5 bases, with 16 bases between them. In DNA form, the CDR3 reads TGTGCCAGCTCACCGGGTGTCGGCGCCCAGGAGACCCAGTACTTC. It translates to CASSPGVGAQETQYF. Combining the CDR3 with reference TRBV18 and TRBJ2-5 gives the whole variable domain NAGVMQNPRHLVRRRGQEARLRCSPMKGHSHVYWYRQLPEEGLKFMVYLQKENIIDESGMPKERFSAEFPKEGPSILRIQQVVRGDSAAYFCASSPGVGAQETQYFGPGTRLLVL.

The chain recombines TRBV11-3 with TRBJ2-5; TRBD2 is a possible D gene (6 bases). V was shortened by 5 bases and J by 5 bases, with 15 bases between the two germline ends. Germline-derived CDR1 and CDR2 are SGHNT and YENEEA. The length of the CDR3 is 14 residues. This CDR3 reads CASSPGLGWETQYF. In DNA form, the CDR3 reads TGTGCCAGCAGCCCGGGACTCGGATGGGAGACCCAGTACTTC.

The chain employs TRBV27 and TRBJ1-2; 10 bases match TRBD1. CDR1 MNHEY and CDR2 SMNVEV come from the germline V gene (reference sequence). This CDR3 region has 15 residues. Trimming took 6 bases from V and 7 from J; bases not matched to a gene: 11. The CDR3 loop reads CASRPRSRDRGGYTF. In DNA, the CDR3 is TGTGCCAGCAGACCGAGGTCCCGGGACAGGGGTGGCTACACCTTC.

As for this clone: Compared with germline, one end of the junction differs, possibly owing to a read error. The rearrangement joins TRBV11-2 to TRBJ1-1; 8 bases are shared with TRBD1. Germline V gives CDR1 SGHAT, CDR2 FQNNGV. CDR3 size: 14 residues. The CDR3 region has the DNA TGTGCCAGCAGTTTAGACAGGGGCCGCGGTGAAGCTTTCTTT. This sequence encodes CASSLDRGRGEAFF.

V and J are TRBV9 and TRBJ2-3, with 7 nucleotides matching TRBD2. The germline gives CDR1 SGDLS, CDR2 YYNGEE. This CDR3 is built from 14 residues. V trimming: 0 bases; J trimming: 5 bases; junction bases outside the gene matches: 3. CDR3 region: CASSVAGGKDTQYF. As DNA, the CDR3 is TGTGCCAGCAGCGTAGCGGGGGGAAAAGATACGCAGTATTTT.

This chain links TRBV10-3 with TRBJ1-2; the D is unclear. Germline CDR1 ENHRY, CDR2 SYGVKD. V shed 2 bases and J shed 6 bases, with 10 bases lying between them. This CDR3 is 13 amino acids long. The CDR3, as DNA: TGTGCCATCAGTGAGGAGGTTAGAGATGGCTACACCTTC. Amino acids: CAISEEVRDGYTF.

The chain employs TRBV2 and TRBJ2-7, with D possibly being TRBD2 (7 bases). CDR1 and CDR2 from the germline V gene are SNHLY and FYNNEI. V was shortened by 6 bases and J by 4 bases, with 16 bases between the two germline ends. This CDR3 is built from 14 residues. The CDR3 nucleotides read TGTGCCAGCAGACTGGGAGGGGGAACGTACGAGCAGTACTTC. Its protein product is CASRLGGGTYEQYF.

The rearrangement uses TRBV10-3 and TRBJ2-7; D is perhaps TRBD2 (5 bases). The CDR3 extends over 13 amino acids. Germline V CDR1 and CDR2: ENHRY, SYGVKD. With 10 bases removed from V and 7 bases from J, the gap between germline ends came to 20 bases. The CDR3 DNA is TGTGCCACCAGACCTTCTCTCGAGGGTGAGCAGTACTTC. This translates into CATRPSLEGEQYF.